The source of this TCR beta chain is a study of graft-versus-host responses after intestinal transplantation (dated by TCRdb to the early 2020s). Regarding the study in general: The transplants that recipients received were multivisceral, liver-intestinal, or isolated intestinal. Anti-thymocyte globulin induction was given to all recipients, followed by maintenance tacrolimus and steroids for 2 to 3 years. After intestinal transplantation, graft-versus-host and host-versus-graft alloreactive T cell clones were followed in the graft, circulation and bone marrow using bulk TCR-beta CDR3 sequencing. Alloreactive clones were identified by sequencing pre-transplant mixed lymphocyte reaction products and comparing these products with unstimulated pre-transplant donor and recipient T cells. Of the 20 to 30 intestinal transplant recipients enrolled in the cohort, one of whom was a retransplant, 3 patients without pretransplant specimens were excluded. Donor T cell macrochimerism was defined as a peak of at least 4% donor T cells among recipient peripheral blood mononuclear cells. Instead of going to the commercial service, samples from a few later patients were sequenced in-house on an Illumina MiSeq and processed with MiXCR. What the study reported, not specific to this receptor: Peak levels of circulating GvH clones were associated with declines in HvG clones early after transplant. GvH clones were detected in recipient bone marrow, and some appeared earlier in ileal mucosa or blood, consistent with an intestinal mucosal origin. High GvH to HvG T cell clonal ratios were observed in the allografts of patients with donor T cell macrochimerism. Conclusions were limited by the relatively low number and heterogeneity of intestinal transplant patients.

As regards this clone: Its antigen remains unidentified. The input lacks base qualities; no much larger clone sits a single base away.

Preparation of the library involved the immunoSEQ multiplex PCR assay. In most patients, genomic DNA was isolated using the Qiagen DNeasy Blood and Tissue Kit and sent frozen to Adaptive Biotechnologies for TCR sequencing. For most patients, genomic DNA was subjected to high-throughput TCR-beta CDR3 sequencing by Adaptive Biotechnologies. As for the authors' bioinformatics: Adaptive's ImmunoSEQ software supplied the TCR sequencing data for 15 to 20 patients, while MiXCR and VDJtools were used to process a few other patients. CD4 versus CD8 sorting errors were corrected by removing sequences found in both subsets at a frequency ratio below 5:1. CDR3 nucleotide sequences shared between donor and recipient were removed because their origin could not be assigned. Alloreactive clones required at least 2-fold expansion over unstimulated cells and minimum CFSE-low frequency of 0.002% (template counts) or 0.001% (read counts). Clones detected in sequenced pre-transplant spleen, lymph node, or MLR CFSE-low populations of the donor or recipient were defined as mappable. Cumulative frequency of alloreactive clones was calculated as a percentage of all sequences weighted by copy number. TCRdb obtained this table from immuneACCESS and retained in-frame rearrangements with V and J assigned. These tables miss some clones; where compared with another copy, unresolved V genes account for less than half of the shortfall, and the remainder is unexplained. D and trimming come from the DNA, and the V and J calls and clone size come from that table. This sample has 65,000 to 90,000 clones in its table, and 85% to 95% of those were observed once. Roughly 0.39% of the sample is in the top ten clones.

The meaning of the sample's time point label: cells obtained before transplantation from donor or recipient. CD3+CD4+ and CD3+CD8+ populations were FACS-sorted from unstimulated pre-transplant donor and recipient cells taken from spleen or lymph nodes. The sample was unstimulated CD8+ T cells sorted from spleen or lymph node cells, taken before transplant. The receptor comes from a human donor who was the organ donor for an intestinal transplant.

The nucleotide sequence reads TGTGCCAGCAGCCCGGACGGGAGCCCCTACGAGCAGTACTTC. Its protein product is CASSPDGSPYEQYF. The chain links TRBV11-2 with TRBJ2-7; possibly the D gene is TRBD2, per 6 matching bases. V gives up 5 bases and J gives up 2 bases, and the segment between their germline ends measures 13 bases. Counted from cysteine to phenylalanine, this CDR3 has 14 amino acids. This entry keeps only the CDR3 DNA: 42 bases, framed from base 1. The germline V gene sets CDR1 to SGHAT and CDR2 to FQNNGV.